This is a list of T cell receptor beta chains from one sample in a study of blood T cell repertoires in COVID-19. The assay was immunoSEQ multiplex PCR, and TCRdb's table has in-frame clones only and misses some. The data show about 260,000 clones, with roughly 80% seen just once and 4% to 4.5% held by the top ten. Sequencing used peripheral blood. The receptors come from a man aged 60-69 years with acute or convalescent COVID-19. Both conserved end residues are part of each CDR3. A D gene is named only where the DNA matches it firmly. Size values are once, few and many counts, or a class for expanded clones, and some rows have none.

v_call,d_call,j_call,clone_size,cdr3_aa,cdr3_nt
TRBV3-1/TRBV3-2,.,TRBJ1-5,.,CASSLGQSNQPQHF,TGTGCCAGCAGCCTAGGACAGAGCAATCAGCCCCAGCATTTT
TRBV19,TRBD2,TRBJ2-7,.,CASSIIASGGHEQYF,TGTGCCAGTAGTATAATTGCTAGCGGGGGCCACGAGCAGTACTTC
TRBV20-1,.,TRBJ2-7,.,CSARAGQAQYF,TGCAGTGCTAGAGCAGGGCAGGCGCAGTACTTC
TRBV2,.,TRBJ2-6,.,CASRDSGANVLTF,TGTGCCAGCCGGGACTCTGGGGCCAACGTCCTGACTTTC
TRBV9,TRBD1,TRBJ1-4,.,CASSAGQGALGEKLFF,TGTGCCAGCAGCGCGGGACAGGGGGCGCTGGGAGAAAAACTGTTTTTT
TRBV5-1,.,TRBJ2-7,.,CASSFWGESYEQYF,TGCGCCAGCAGCTTTTGGGGAGAATCCTACGAGCAGTACTTC
TRBV9,.,TRBJ2-3,.,CASSGDTIRTDTQYF,TGTGCCAGCAGCGGGGACACAATTCGCACAGATACGCAGTATTTT
TRBV10-3,TRBD1,TRBJ1-3,.,CAISGTGIGNTIYF,TGTGCCATCAGCGGGACAGGGATTGGAAACACCATATATTTT
TRBV5-1,TRBD1,TRBJ1-2,.,CASSLAGGRNGYTF,TGCGCCAGCAGCTTGGCAGGGGGCAGAAACGGCTACACCTTC
TRBV9,.,TRBJ1-4,.,CASSISATNEKLFF,TGTGCCAGCAGCATCAGTGCAACTAATGAAAAACTGTTTTTT
TRBV27,TRBD2,TRBJ2-7,.,CASSGGASGDYEQYF,TGTGCCAGCTCAGGCGGGGCTAGCGGGGACTACGAGCAGTACTTC
TRBV9,TRBD1,TRBJ1-3,.,CASSAEDRVYSGNTIYF,TGTGCCAGCAGCGCAGAAGACAGGGTTTACTCTGGAAACACCATATATTTT
TRBV6-5,.,TRBJ2-5,.,CASSLGGPETQYF,TGTGCCAGCAGTTTGGGGGGGCCAGAGACCCAGTACTTC
TRBV21-1,.,TRBJ2-1,many,CASSTPFAGASYNEQFF,TGTGCCAGCAGCACCCCTTTCGCGGGAGCCTCCTACAATGAGCAGTTCTTC
TRBV30,.,TRBJ2-2,.,CAWSVMTGTGELFF,TGTGCCTGGAGTGTAATGACTGGGACCGGGGAGCTGTTTTTT
TRBV20-1,.,TRBJ2-2,.,CSASWLNTGELFF,TGCAGTGCTAGTTGGCTGAACACCGGGGAGCTGTTTTTT
TRBV7-2,.,TRBJ1-5,.,CASSLGGRQPQHF,TGTGCCAGCAGCTTAGGCGGGCGTCAGCCCCAGCATTTT
TRBV9,TRBD2,TRBJ2-1,.,CASSLTAGGPYNEQFF,TGTGCCAGCAGTCTAACAGCGGGGGGGCCCTACAATGAGCAGTTCTTC
TRBV19,.,TRBJ2-1,once,CASSAKGLPNNEQFF,TGTGCCAGTAGTGCAAAGGGACTCCCCAACAATGAGCAGTTCTTC
TRBV30,.,TRBJ2-7,few,CAWSAAPGTPNYEQYF,TGTGCCTGGAGCGCTGCTCCCGGGACACCCAACTACGAGCAGTACTTC
TRBV5-8,.,TRBJ1-5,.,CASSLEFRQPQHF,TGTGCCAGCAGCTTGGAATTTCGGCAGCCCCAGCATTTT
TRBV21-1,.,TRBJ2-5,.,CASSKGSWGTVGVPEETQYF,TGTGCCAGCAGCAAAGGATCCTGGGGGACTGTGGGGGTCCCTGAAGAGACCCAGTACTTC
TRBV12-3/TRBV12-4,.,TRBJ2-1,.,CASSLGQNNEQFF,TGTGCCAGCAGTTTAGGACAGAACAATGAGCAGTTCTTC
TRBV7-2,TRBD1,TRBJ2-2,.,CASSISGTGTGELFF,TGTGCCAGCAGCATATCCGGGACAGGCACCGGGGAGCTGTTTTTT
TRBV19,TRBD2,TRBJ2-3,.,CASSIDAGRADTQYF,TGTGCCAGTAGTATTGACGCAGGGAGGGCAGATACGCAGTATTTT
TRBV27,.,TRBJ2-7,.,CASSLLGQTAGEQYF,TGTGCCAGCAGTTTATTGGGGCAGACAGCCGGCGAGCAGTACTTC
TRBV11-1,TRBD1,TRBJ2-1,.,CASSLRTGRNNEQFF,TGTGCCAGCAGCTTAAGGACAGGGCGCAACAATGAGCAGTTCTTC
TRBV2,TRBD2,TRBJ2-2,.,CASSEESGSSGELFF,TGTGCCAGCAGTGAAGAGAGCGGGAGTTCCGGGGAGCTGTTTTTT
TRBV5-4,TRBD2,TRBJ2-7,once,CASSPSGNTYEQYF,TGTGCCAGCAGCCCGAGCGGGAACACCTACGAGCAGTACTTC
TRBV5-4,TRBD2,TRBJ2-7,.,CASRQSLSGGNSYEQYF,TGTGCCAGCAGGCAATCCCTATCGGGGGGGAACAGCTACGAGCAGTACTTC
TRBV18,.,TRBJ2-3,.,CASSELDTQYF,TGTGCCAGCTCAGAGTTAGATACGCAGTATTTT
TRBV5-1,.,TRBJ2-3,.,CASSLDPGARTDTQYF,TGCGCCAGCAGCTTGGATCCAGGGGCGCGCACAGATACGCAGTATTTT
TRBV12-5,.,TRBJ2-6,.,CASGLYNTFSGANVLTF,TGTGCTAGTGGTTTGTACAACACGTTCTCTGGGGCCAACGTCCTGACTTTC
TRBV9,TRBD1,TRBJ2-7,.,CASSLGGYPGEQYF,TGTGCCAGCAGCCTAGGGGGCTATCCTGGTGAGCAGTACTTC
TRBV6-5,TRBD1,TRBJ1-2,.,CASSYSYRGANYGYTF,TGTGCCAGCAGTTACTCGTACAGGGGGGCTAACTATGGCTACACCTTC
TRBV4-1,.,TRBJ2-3,.,CASSQGLGADTQYF,TGCGCCAGCAGCCAAGGACTAGGGGCAGATACGCAGTATTTT
TRBV11-2,TRBD1,TRBJ1-6,.,CASSFDRGPLRSPLHF,TGTGCCAGCAGCTTTGACAGGGGTCCCCTTCGTTCACCCCTCCACTTT
TRBV27,TRBD2,TRBJ2-1,.,CASSPGTSGYNEQFF,TGTGCCAGCAGTCCCGGGACTAGCGGTTACAATGAGCAGTTCTTC
TRBV12-5,TRBD1,TRBJ1-2,.,CASGPRTGGDWGYTF,TGTGCTAGTGGTCCCCGGACAGGGGGCGATTGGGGCTACACCTTC
TRBV27,TRBD2,TRBJ2-1,.,CASSFGLAGYNEQFF,TGTGCCAGCAGTTTCGGGCTAGCGGGATACAATGAGCAGTTCTTC
TRBV4-2,.,TRBJ2-3,.,CASSQGGLRSTDTQYF,TGTGCCAGCAGCCAAGGGGGCCTCCGCAGCACAGATACGCAGTATTTT
TRBV11-3,TRBD2,TRBJ2-7,.,CASSRGTSGGAEQYF,TGTGCCAGCAGCCGTGGGACTAGCGGGGGGGCCGAGCAGTACTTC
TRBV19,.,TRBJ2-3,once,CASSIRDTQYF,TGTGCCAGTAGTATCCGAGATACGCAGTATTTT
TRBV5-4,TRBD2,TRBJ2-2,once,CASSTGLAGNTGELFF,TGTGCCAGCAGCACCGGACTAGCGGGTAACACCGGGGAGCTGTTTTTT
TRBV6-5,.,TRBJ2-3,few,CASSYKARPSTDTQYF,TGTGCCAGCAGTTACAAGGCGCGGCCCAGCACAGATACGCAGTATTTT